The present T cell receptor (beta chain) was sequenced within a study of a mutant IDH1 vaccine in newly diagnosed glioma. At the level of the study: An approximately 62% male, approximately 40% female split and a mean age of about 40 years characterized treated patients. Therapy received beforehand was radiotherapy, temozolomide, or both, with most patients given both.

Comment on this clone: What it binds is not known.

Profiled with immunoSEQ multiplex PCR; TCRdb holds only in-frame clones, not every one. The data show approximately 100,000 clones, 70% to 90% seen once. Indicated time point: baseline, week 1 (first vaccination visit). Treatment: pre-vaccination baseline after standard-of-care therapy. CDR1 and CDR2 (germline): SGHNT, YYREEE (reference sequence). V was clipped by 3 bases and J by 4 bases; unmatched bases: 10. This CDR3 spans 17 amino acids. General observations from the study: In around 93% of patients, immune responses induced by the vaccine occurred.

The material was PBMCs, obtained from a glioma patient treated with radiotherapy, temozolomide or both. V gene TRBV5-4 combines with J gene TRBJ2-3, with 11 bases identical to TRBD1. The TCR was taken from a woman aged 45 to 65 with glioma. Written as DNA, the CDR3 is TGTGCCAGCAGCTCCGGGACAGGGGGTTTTTTACCAGATACGCAGTATTTT. Translated: CASSSGTGGFLPDTQYF.